The source of this T cell receptor beta chain is a study of Graves' ophthalmopathy and Graves' hyperthyroidism. Study-level points and caveats: Blood also harbored most expanded thyroid clonotypes above 0.001 frequency.

TCR beta CDR3 regions were amplified from RNA transcripts. First-round RT-PCR employed HTBI primers, with a second-round multiplex PCR after it. TCRdb processed the multiplex PCR reads anew with MiXCR; each CDR3 protein has one entry. The repertoire holds around 1,000,000 distinct CDR3 sequences, about 38% seen once, with 11% in the top ten. A note on this clonotype: Its antigen is undetermined.

Excluded: other autoimmune disease, uncontrolled infection, pregnancy or lactation. The diagnosis was founded upon clinical symptoms, serum thyroxine, TRAb, thyroid ultrasound and orbital computed tomography. With 6 bases removed from V and 4 bases from J, the gap between germline ends came to 15 bases. The germline V gene has CDR1 SQVTM and CDR2 ANQGSEA. The CDR3 is made up of 13 amino acids. This chain links TRBV29-1 with TRBJ1-2; D is undetermined. This clonotype was obtained from an adult man with Graves' hyperthyroidism. Sequencing input: peripheral blood or thyroid tissue (not recorded which). The CDR3, as DNA: TGCAGCGTCGCCGATTCTGAAGGCTATGGCTACACCTTC. Amino acids: CSVADSEGYGYTF.